This section outlines one T cell receptor (beta chain) sequence together with its context. This record comes from a study of blood T cell repertoires in COVID-19. Background on the study: COVID-19 samples, acute and convalescent, were from the United States, Italy and Spain. In each case, the material was cDNA or gDNA derived from T cells, B-cell-depleted T cells, or PBMCs.

The CDR3 length is 16 residues. Germline lookup yields CDR1 LGHNA and CDR2 YNFKEQ. After removal of 4 bases from V and 4 bases from J, the junction contained 7 bases not matched to a gene. How the authors handled the data: Reference gene primer amplification in the assay estimated nucleated cell counts. Clones were sequenced by immunoSEQ multiplex PCR, and TCRdb holds only the in-frame ones, with some missing. That table gives V, J and clone size, and the DNA gave D and trimming. The data hold 250,000 to 350,000 clones, with roughly 90% observed a single time. Sequences were obtained from peripheral blood. V gene TRBV4-2 combines with J gene TRBJ1-2; the match to TRBD1 covers 12 bases. This clonotype originated in an older woman with acute or convalescent COVID-19. CDR3 protein: CASSLKGTGGVYGYTF. The CDR3 DNA is TGTGCCAGCAGCCTCAAAGGGACAGGGGGCGTCTATGGCTACACCTTC.